This TCR beta chain was recovered during a study of T cells in narcolepsy. The CDR3 is made up of 13 amino acids. Germline-derived CDR1 and CDR2 are SGHVS and FQNEAQ. Trimming removed 2 bases at V and 4 bases at J, with 8 bases between. Worth noting for this clone: Its antigen is unknown.

Overall study results and limits: Autoreactive clonotypes reportedly recurred in blood of same and different patients, not controls. Autoreactive HCRT-specific and TRIB2-specific clonotypes were marked in same-patient CSF-versus-blood CD4+ comparisons. No autoreactive T cell clone sequences appeared in some memory CD4+ repertoires.

This table comes from immunoSEQ multiplex PCR, and its TCRdb copy is limited to in-frame clones, with some not included. Of under 35,000 clones in the sample, approximately 80% were seen once. The material sequenced was memory (CD45RA-) CD4+ T cells from blood. This chain uses TRBV7-8 with TRBJ1-1; D remains unclear. This clonotype was obtained from a human donor in good health. CDR3 in amino acids: CASSLRRLTEAFF. CDR3 in DNA: TGTGCCAGCAGCTTACGACGTCTCACTGAAGCTTTCTTT.